One sample yielded the 19 T cell receptor beta chains listed below, sequenced in a study of cytomegalovirus exposure and HLA in healthy donors. PCR employed 60 Vbeta and 13 Jbeta primers. Here immunoSEQ multiplex PCR was the method, and the copy in TCRdb shows in-frame clones only, minus some. The listing contains 40,000 or so clones. The sample taken for sequencing was PBMCs. All receptors derive from a male donor in good health and CMV-seronegative.

The chain has TRBV7-9 and TRBJ2-1; 8 bases line up with TRBD2. This CDR3 has 14 residues. J lost 8 bases, V lost 4 bases, and 7 bases had no gene match. Germline-derived CDR1 and CDR2 are SEHNR and FQNEAQ (reference sequence). The CDR3 nucleotides read TGTGCCAGCAGCTCGGGGGGGCGGGTAGATGAGCAGTTCTTC. It specifies CASSSGGRVDEQFF.

The chain is built from TRBV5-8 and TRBJ2-1, with TRBD2 matching over 8 bases. Germline V gives CDR1 SGHTS, CDR2 YDEGEE. V lost 4 bases to trimming and J lost 2 bases; unmatched junction nucleotides: 5. This CDR3 has 15 amino acids. The chain's CDR3 is CASSPEGLAYNEQFF. DNA of the CDR3: TGTGCCAGCAGCCCGGAGGGACTAGCCTACAATGAGCAGTTCTTC.

The V gene is TRBV27, the J gene TRBJ1-5; 7 bases are shared with TRBD1. CDR3 length equals 14 residues. Germline CDR1 MNHEY, CDR2 SMNVEV (reference sequence). J lost 0 bases, V lost 4 bases, and 0 bases had no gene match. The CDR3 loop reads CASSWDSSNQPQHF. The CDR3, as DNA: TGTGCCAGCAGTTGGGACAGTAGCAATCAGCCCCAGCATTTT.

The chain is built from TRBV5-1 and TRBJ2-1, with TRBD2 matching over 10 bases. Germline V lookup: CDR1 SGHRS, CDR2 YFSETQ. This CDR3 has 15 residues. Unmatched junction bases numbered 11, after V lost 4 bases and J lost 10 bases. The CDR3 region has the DNA TGCGCCAGCAGCGCGTGGAGCGGGGGGGCCGGAGAGCAGTTCTTC. Its translation: CASSAWSGGAGEQFF.

The rearrangement joins TRBV15 to TRBJ1-2; no clear D. Between the trimmed V and J ends, which lost 0 bases and 0 bases, there was a span of 5 bases. The V gene's germline CDR1 is LNHNV and CDR2 YYDKDF (reference sequence). The CDR3 covers 14 residues. The CDR3 bases are TGTGCCACCAGCAGAGATCAGGCTAACTATGGCTACACCTTC. It is translated as CATSRDQANYGYTF.

The chain is built from TRBV7-7 and TRBJ2-5; D gene uncertain. V was pared by 0 bases and J by 11 bases, with 19 bases between. Germline loops: CDR1 SSHAT, CDR2 FNYEAQ (reference sequence). This CDR3 spans 15 amino acids. The CDR3 region has the DNA TGTGCCAGCAGCTTAGCCAGGCTGTTGAAGGAAGAGCAGTACTTC. Encoded protein: CASSLARLLKEEQYF.

The rearrangement links TRBV5-4 to TRBJ2-5; D call uncertain. With the DNA end fitting TRBJ2-7 better, the J assignment may be wrong. CDR1 is SGHNT and CDR2 is YYREEE in the germline V gene (reference sequence). The CDR3 is 13 amino acids. The chain's CDR3 is CASSREPIYEQYF. The DNA of the CDR3 is TGTGCCAGCAGTAGAGAGCCAATTTACGAGCAGTACTTC.

To note about this clone: This sample also contains other DNA sequences that code for the same CDR3. As DNA, the CDR3 is TGCAGCGTTGAACTACCCAGGGGATCTGGAAACACCATATATTTT. Amino acids: CSVELPRGSGNTIYF. The chain is built from TRBV29-1 and TRBJ1-3; possible D gene TRBD1, 6 bases. V dropped 2 bases and J dropped 1 base, with 12 bases sitting between them. The V gene's germline CDR1 is SQVTM and CDR2 ANQGSEA. This CDR3 region has 15 residues.

The rearrangement links TRBV4-1 to TRBJ1-1; D possibly corresponds to TRBD1 (5 bases). V lost 0 bases and J lost 6, with 11 bases in between. Germline values: CDR1 MGHRA, CDR2 YSYEKL. This CDR3 is 14 amino acids long. CDR3 sequence reads: CASSQERGGAEAFF. The CDR3 nucleotides read TGCGCCAGCAGCCAAGAGAGGGGAGGGGCTGAAGCTTTCTTT.

The chain combines TRBV29-1 with TRBJ1-1; 9 bases are a match to TRBD1. J gave up 7 bases and V 4 bases, and 13 bases lay outside the gene matches. This CDR3 is built from 15 residues. Germline lookup yields CDR1 SQVTM and CDR2 ANQGSEA. CDR3 residues: CSVVARLQGAGEAFF. CDR3 DNA sequence: TGCAGCGTTGTTGCCCGATTACAGGGGGCGGGTGAAGCTTTCTTT.

The chain links TRBV6-5 to TRBJ1-4, with D tentatively TRBD1 (6 bases). V lost 0 bases to trimming and J lost 5 bases, with 10 bases between them. CDR1 is MNHEY and CDR2 is SVGAGI in the germline V gene. The CDR3 contains 15 residues. This chain's CDR3 is CASSYSGARNEKLFF. CDR3 nucleotides: TGTGCCAGCAGTTACTCGGGGGCTCGGAATGAAAAACTGTTTTTT.

The chain combines TRBV7-2 with TRBJ2-7; a weak D match, TRBD2 (5 bases). Deletions cut 2 bases from V and 1 base from J, with 9 bases between. Germline V lookup: CDR1 SGHTA, CDR2 FQGNSA. The CDR3 length is 14 residues. CDR3 sequence reads: CASSLPWRSYEQYF. CDR3 in DNA: TGTGCCAGCAGCTTACCATGGAGGTCCTACGAGCAGTACTTC.

The chain carries TRBV11-3 and TRBJ2-3; D might be TRBD1 (5 bases). The CDR3 loop spans 14 amino acids. The germline CDR1 and CDR2 sequences are SGHNT and YENEEA. V was pared by 5 bases and J by 2 bases, with 11 bases between. CDR3 sequence (DNA): TGTGCCAGCAGCGACCAGGGTTTCACAGATACGCAGTATTTT. Translating gives CASSDQGFTDTQYF.

The rearrangement links TRBV4-1 to TRBJ1-2; D perhaps matches TRBD1 (6 bases). The CDR3 sequence is 15 residues long. Germline-derived CDR1 and CDR2 are MGHRA and YSYEKL. Between the trimmed V and J ends, which lost 4 bases and 4 bases, there was a span of 16 bases. DNA for the CDR3: TGCGCCAGCAGCCTAAACAGGGTAGCCCCCTATGGCTACACCTTC. Protein product: CASSLNRVAPYGYTF.

This rearrangement joins TRBV13 to TRBJ1-6; 10 positions agree with TRBD1. Germline V gives CDR1 PRHDT, CDR2 FYEKMQ (reference sequence). This CDR3 spans 15 amino acids. The trim removed 5 bases at V and 7 bases at J, leaving 5 bases unmatched. The chain's CDR3 is CASSLLGQGNSPLHF. CDR3 sequence (DNA): TGTGCCAGCAGCCTTCTGGGACAGGGGAATTCACCCCTCCACTTT.

The chain combines TRBV7-9 with TRBJ1-4; D gene uncertain. Trimming took off 1 base at V and 2 bases at J, with 8 bases between the two ends. Germline V gene sequence: CDR1 SEHNR, CDR2 FQNEAQ (reference sequence). This CDR3 is 15 amino acids long. CDR3 in amino acids: CASSLVGRTNEKLFF. The CDR3 bases are TGTGCCAGCAGCTTAGTAGGGAGGACTAATGAAAAACTGTTTTTT.

The gene calls are TRBV6-5 and TRBJ2-7, with TRBD2 identical over 7 bases. V was clipped by 2 bases and J by 3 bases; unmatched bases: 4. Germline lookup yields CDR1 MNHEY and CDR2 SVGAGI. This CDR3 is built from 14 residues. The chain's CDR3 is CASSYRTSDYEQYF. CDR3 bases: TGTGCCAGCAGTTACCGAACTAGCGACTACGAGCAGTACTTC.

This rearrangement joins TRBV6-5 to TRBJ2-2; 9 bases agree with TRBD1. This CDR3 region has 15 residues. The germline V gene has CDR1 MNHEY and CDR2 SVGAGI. With 2 bases clipped from V and 4 bases from J, the junction kept 2 bases outside the gene matches. CDR3 coding DNA: TGTGCCAGCAGTTACCTGGACAGGGGCACCGGGGAGCTGTTTTTT. It codes for CASSYLDRGTGELFF.

CDR3 loop: CASSIDFRANEAFF. CDR3 coding DNA: TGTGCCAGTAGTATAGATTTCCGTGCTAATGAAGCTTTCTTT. J is TRBJ1-1 and V is TRBV19, with no clear D. The germline V gene encodes CDR1 LNHDA and CDR2 SQIVND (reference sequence). Trimming took off 0 bases at V and 7 bases at J, with 12 bases between the two ends. The CDR3 runs 14 residues.